This TCR beta chain was identified during a study of PD-L1 blockade in urothelial cancer. Whole-study context: From about 2014, patients received atezolizumab, given as 1,200 mg intravenously every 3 weeks. Each patient had 0 to 3 earlier chemotherapy regimens.

Here immunoSEQ multiplex PCR was the method, and the copy in TCRdb shows in-frame clones only, minus some. The top ten clones hold roughly 3.3% of a sample with fewer than 50,000 clones, roughly 80% of them seen once. Germline V gene sequence: CDR1 SGDLS, CDR2 YYNGEE. CDR3 length equals 16 residues. V was pared by 3 bases and J by 3 bases, with 16 bases between. The time point: pretreatment peripheral blood. Pretreatment and on-treatment blood mononuclear cell samples were taken, totaling between 1 and 8 time points per patient. The chain joins TRBV9 to TRBJ1-5; unclear D gene. The sequencing used PBMCs, collected around atezolizumab (anti-PD-L1) treatment. This receptor was obtained from a man between 65 and 79 years old with urothelial cancer. The CDR3 here is CASSARGQKLNQPQHF. The CDR3 DNA is TGTGCCAGCAGCGCTCGTGGGCAGAAACTCAATCAGCCCCAGCATTTT. The full variable domain, with the rest looked up from reference TRBV9 and TRBJ1-5, is DSGVTQTPKHLITATGQRVTLRCSPRSGDLSVYWYQQSLDQGLQFLIQYYNGEERAKGNILERFSAQQFPDLHSELNLSSLELGDSALYFCASSARGQKLNQPQHFGDGTRLSIL.